The 29 T cell receptor beta chains below were found in one sample sequenced in a study of blood T cell repertoires in COVID-19. The table came from immunoSEQ multiplex PCR; TCRdb's copy has only in-frame clones and leaves some out. The sample comprises 130,000 to 150,000 clones, 75% to 90% of which are singletons, and under 3.5% rests with the top ten. The sequencing input was peripheral blood. The receptors originated from a woman aged 55-70 years with active COVID-19.

This rearrangement joins TRBV2 to TRBJ2-7; D perhaps matches TRBD1 (6 bases). The CDR3 is made up of 14 amino acids. The germline gives CDR1 SNHLY, CDR2 FYNNEI. V was cut by 3 bases and J by 2 bases, with 11 bases left in between. The CDR3 DNA follows: TGTGCCAGCAGTGAGGACAGAATCACCTACGAGCAGTACTTC. Its translation is CASSEDRITYEQYF.

This sequence joins TRBV19 and TRBJ2-1; perhaps TRBD2 as D (6 bases). The germline V and J ends were trimmed by 6 bases and 5 bases, with 17 bases remaining between them. The germline gives CDR1 LNHDA, CDR2 SQIVND (reference sequence). The CDR3 runs 15 residues. For the CDR3, the DNA is TGTGCCAGTAGGCTGTCCGGACTACCGAACAATGAGCAGTTCTTC. Translation: CASRLSGLPNNEQFF. The full variable domain, completed using reference TRBV19 and TRBJ2-1, is DGGITQSPKYLFRKEGQNVTLSCEQNLNHDAMYWYRQDPGQGLRLIYYSQIVNDFQKGDIAEGYSVSREKKESFPLTVTSAQKNPTAFYLCASRLSGLPNNEQFFGPGTRLTVL.

The V call is TRBV5-1, the J call TRBJ2-2; TRBD1 matches 12 bases. The CDR3 loop spans 18 amino acids. V lost 3 bases and J lost 3; bases outside the gene matches: 9. The germline V gene encodes CDR1 SGHRS and CDR2 YFSETQ. The CDR3 sequence: CASSYRDRGRIDTGELFF. In DNA, the CDR3 is TGCGCCAGCAGCTACCGGGACAGGGGGCGTATAGACACCGGGGAGCTGTTTTTT.

The chain is built from TRBV24-1 and TRBJ2-5, with 12 bases lining up with TRBD2. Germline CDR1 and CDR2: KGHDR and SFDVKD. CDR3 size: 16 residues. The V gene end was trimmed by 3 bases and the J gene end by 4 bases; junction bases not matched to a gene: 5. The CDR3 loop reads CATSDPLGLAGETQYF. CDR3 coding DNA: TGTGCCACCAGTGATCCCCTGGGACTAGCGGGAGAGACCCAGTACTTC.

The J gene is TRBJ1-1, the V gene TRBV27, with a weak D call TRBD1 (5 bases). The germline CDR1 and CDR2 sequences are MNHEY and SMNVEV (reference sequence). Trimming removed 8 bases from V and 6 bases from J, with 16 bases in between. The CDR3 spans 13 residues. CDR3 bases: TGTGCCAGCGGGAGGGACGAGATAGCTGAAGCTTTCTTT. It translates to CASGRDEIAEAFF.

The rearrangement joins TRBV6-2 or TRBV6-3 to TRBJ1-1, with TRBD1 as a possible D gene (5 bases). Trimming shortened V by 2 bases and J by 5 bases, and 12 bases separated the two germline ends. This CDR3 is built from 14 residues. Germline V CDR1 and CDR2: MNHEY, SVGEGT. The DNA for the CDR3 is TGTGCCAGCAGTTACACGGCAGGGCGAACTGAAGCTTTCTTT. This translates into CASSYTAGRTEAFF.

The chain carries TRBV5-1 and TRBJ2-2, with a possible D match to TRBD2 (6 bases). The CDR3 consists of 16 residues. Germline V lookup: CDR1 SGHRS, CDR2 YFSETQ. Trimming pared 0 bases from V and 4 bases from J, leaving 13 bases between. The chain's CDR3 is CASSLGIAAITGELFF. In DNA, the CDR3 is TGCGCCAGCAGCTTGGGGATAGCGGCAATCACCGGGGAGCTGTTTTTT.

The chain recombines TRBV29-1 with TRBJ1-1; the D gene is possibly TRBD1 (6 bases). The CDR3 length is 13 residues. The V gene lost 4 bases and the J gene lost 4 bases, with 13 bases spanning the gap. The V gene's germline CDR1 is SQVTM and CDR2 ANQGSEA. CDR3 nucleotides: TGCAGCGTTGGGGGGGGCCCGGTCACTGAAGCTTTCTTT. Translated, it gives CSVGGGPVTEAFF.

V gene TRBV30 combines with J gene TRBJ2-1; 7 bases align to TRBD2. Per the germline V gene, CDR1 is GTSNPN and CDR2 is SVGIG (reference sequence). CDR3 length equals 13 residues. V was clipped by 0 bases and J by 10 bases; unmatched bases: 6. CDR3 in amino acids: CAWSVRGVAEQFF. For the CDR3, the DNA is TGTGCCTGGAGTGTACGGGGGGTGGCCGAGCAGTTCTTC.

This chain uses TRBV5-4 with TRBJ2-2, with D possibly TRBD1 on 5 matching bases. From germline, CDR1 is SGHNT and CDR2 YYREEE (reference sequence). V was trimmed by 0 bases and J by 5 bases, leaving 8 bases between them. This CDR3 has 14 residues. CDR3 coding DNA: TGTGCCAGCAGCTTGGGGGGCCCAACCGGGGAGCTGTTTTTT. Protein sequence: CASSLGGPTGELFF.

The chain couples TRBV18 to TRBJ2-1, with D perhaps matching TRBD1 (6 bases). The CDR3 is 16 amino acids. The V end lost 6 bases, the J end lost 1 base, and 16 bases lay between the germline ends. Germline lookup yields CDR1 KGHSH and CDR2 LQKENI. DNA of the CDR3: TGTGCCAGCTCCCCTGTAAGGGGGAGATCCTACAATGAGCAGTTCTTC. This encodes CASSPVRGRSYNEQFF.

The CDR3: CASSKVEKGTSPRLDEQYF. The CDR3 DNA reads TGTGCCAGCAGCAAAGTGGAAAAGGGAACTAGCCCTCGTTTGGACGAGCAGTACTTC. This sequence joins TRBV21-1 and TRBJ2-7; the table calls TRBD2, which could not be checked here. TRBV21-1 is annotated as a pseudogene. The CDR3 runs to 19 residues.

The chain recombines TRBV7-9 with TRBJ2-1; 11 positions agree with TRBD1. Germline trimming cut 5 bases from V and 4 bases from J; bases unmatched to any gene: 4. Germline V gene sequence: CDR1 SEHNR, CDR2 FQNEAQ (reference sequence). The CDR3 has 15 amino acids. CDR3 region: CASSPGQGVYNEQFF. The CDR3 bases are TGTGCCAGCAGCCCGGGACAGGGGGTTTACAATGAGCAGTTCTTC.

The chain employs TRBV7-6 and TRBJ2-3; 10 bases fit TRBD2. V lost 2 bases to trimming and J lost 4 bases; unmatched junction nucleotides: 9. Germline V gene lookup returns CDR1 SGHVS and CDR2 FNYEAQ. The CDR3 is 17 amino acids. Here the CDR3 reads CASSLWASGSSADTQYF. DNA for the CDR3: TGTGCCAGCAGCTTATGGGCTAGCGGGAGTTCCGCAGATACGCAGTATTTT.

This chain connects TRBV28 to TRBJ2-7, with D tentatively TRBD2 (6 bases). V was cut by 6 bases and J by 6 bases, with 18 bases left in between. CDR1 is MDHEN, CDR2 SYDVKM, per germline. The CDR3 sequence is 14 residues long. Here the CDR3 reads CASRKGLGTTEQYF. The DNA for the CDR3 is TGTGCCAGCAGGAAGGGACTCGGAACTACCGAGCAGTACTTC.

The V and J genes are TRBV12-5 and TRBJ2-6; tentatively, D is TRBD1 (5 bases). CDR1 LGHNT and CDR2 FRNRAP come from the germline V gene. CDR3 size: 18 residues. The V gene lost 2 bases and the J gene lost 2 bases, with 16 bases spanning the gap. The CDR3 DNA reads TGTGCTAGTGGTTTGAGTATCCGGACATTCCCTGGGGCCAACGTCCTGACTTTC. It yields the protein CASGLSIRTFPGANVLTF. Filled out from reference TRBV12-5 and TRBJ2-6, the complete variable domain reads DARVTQTPRHKVTEMGQEVTMRCQPILGHNTVFWYRQTMMQGLELLAYFRNRAPLDDSGMPKDRFSAEMPDATLATLKIQPSEPRDSAVYFCASGLSIRTFPGANVLTFGAGSRLTVL.

The chain links TRBV28 to TRBJ1-1; 10 nucleotides line up with TRBD1. The V and J ends lost 3 bases and 4 bases, in that order; junction bases with no gene match: 2. Germline CDR1 is MDHEN and CDR2 is SYDVKM. CDR3 size: 14 residues. The CDR3 DNA sequence: TGTGCCAGCAGTTTGTGGACAGGGGGCACTGAAGCTTTCTTT. As protein: CASSLWTGGTEAFF.

The chain is built from TRBV7-8 and TRBJ2-7; D gene unclear. The CDR3 sequence is 12 residues long. Trimming left V 9 bases short and J 2 bases short, with 11 bases between. CDR1 and CDR2 (germline): SGHVS, FQNEAQ. The CDR3 loop is CASATAAYEQYF. In DNA form, the CDR3 reads TGTGCCAGTGCAACCGCGGCCTACGAGCAGTACTTC.

The V gene is TRBV7-3, the J gene TRBJ2-2; the match to TRBD2 covers 9 bases. Germline CDR1 and CDR2: SGHTA and FQGTGA. The CDR3 covers 17 residues. V was clipped by 5 bases and J by 6 bases; unmatched bases: 13. CDR3 residues: CASSRRKPIAGAGELFF. Written as DNA, the CDR3 is TGTGCCAGCAGCCGGAGAAAACCGATAGCGGGAGCCGGGGAGCTGTTTTTT.

The gene calls are TRBV2 and TRBJ2-2; D may be TRBD1 (6 bases). This CDR3 contains 15 residues. V gave up 4 bases and J gave up 1 base, with 10 bases separating them. The germline V gene has CDR1 SNHLY and CDR2 FYNNEI. CDR3 sequence reads: CASSVDRLNTGELFF. As DNA, the CDR3 is TGTGCCAGCAGTGTCGACAGGCTGAACACCGGGGAGCTGTTTTTT.

The chain links TRBV6-5 to TRBJ1-2; D may be TRBD1 (5 bases). Germline lookup yields CDR1 MNHEY and CDR2 SVGAGI. V lost 2 bases, J lost 5 bases, and 6 bases lay in between. CDR3 size: 12 residues. In DNA form, the CDR3 reads TGTGCCAGCAGTTACGCAGGGTATGGCTACACCTTC. This sequence encodes CASSYAGYGYTF.

This chain links TRBV29-1 with TRBJ2-5, with D tentatively TRBD2 (6 bases). Trimming left V 4 bases short and J 0 bases short, with 18 bases between. Germline V CDR1 and CDR2: SQVTM, ANQGSEA. The CDR3 is 16 amino acids. CDR3 loop: CSVAAPGGGYQETQYF. The CDR3 region has the DNA TGCAGCGTTGCTGCGCCCGGGGGTGGGTACCAAGAGACCCAGTACTTC. The full variable domain, in which reference TRBV29-1 and TRBJ2-5 provide the parts outside the CDR3, is SAVISQKPSRDICQRGTSLTIQCQVDSQVTMMFWYRQQPGQSLTLIATANQGSEATYESGFVIDKFPISRPNLTFSTLTVSNMSPEDSSIYLCSVAAPGGGYQETQYFGPGTRLLVL.

The gene calls are TRBV28 and TRBJ2-5, with D unresolved. Trimming cost V 6 bases and J 5 bases, with 22 bases left between them. Looked up from germline, CDR1 is MDHEN and CDR2 is SYDVKM. The CDR3 sequence is 16 residues long. The DNA of the CDR3 is TGTGCCAGCAGCACCCTCCCGACACGTTTTTGGGAGACCCAGTACTTC. This sequence encodes CASSTLPTRFWETQYF.

The rearrangement links TRBV28 to TRBJ2-5; 8 bases are shared with TRBD1. Germline V gives CDR1 MDHEN, CDR2 SYDVKM. After removal of 8 bases from V and 4 bases from J, the junction contained 12 bases not matched to a gene. CDR3 length: 15 amino acids. Here the CDR3 DNA reads TGTGCCAGCTCGAAGGCCCAGGGGGCTGGAGAGACCCAGTACTTC. The encoded protein is CASSKAQGAGETQYF.

This chain connects TRBV7-8 to TRBJ1-1; 7 nucleotides line up with TRBD1. CDR3 length: 16 amino acids. The V gene end was trimmed by 8 bases and the J gene end by 2 bases; junction bases not matched to a gene: 14. The germline V gene has CDR1 SGHVS and CDR2 FQNEAQ. The DNA for the CDR3 is TGTGCCAGCGGGGGACAGAATCGGGCTACAAACACTGAAGCTTTCTTT. Its protein product is CASGGQNRATNTEAFF. Full variable domain (missing parts from reference TRBV7-8 and TRBJ1-1): GAGVSQSPRYKVAKRGQDVALRCDPISGHVSLFWYQQALGQGPEFLTYFQNEAQLDKSGLPSDRFFAERPEGSVSTLKIQRTQQEDSAVYLCASGGQNRATNTEAFFGQGTRLTVV.

The rearrangement uses TRBV11-3 and TRBJ2-1; TRBD2 might be the D (5 bases). Trimming left V 3 bases short and J 5 bases short, with 14 bases between. Per germline, CDR1 SGHNT and CDR2 YENEEA. The CDR3 covers 15 residues. For the CDR3, the DNA is TGTGCCAGCAGCTTCCGGTCTACCGGGGACAATGAGCAGTTCTTC. It specifies CASSFRSTGDNEQFF.

The gene calls are TRBV9 and TRBJ1-2; TRBD1 agrees at 12 bases. The CDR3 runs to 14 residues. In germline, CDR1 is SGDLS, CDR2 YYNGEE. V was pared by 3 bases and J by 4 bases, with 1 base of the junction left unmatched. The DNA of the CDR3 is TGTGCCAGCAGCGCGGGACAGGGGGCCTATGGCTACACCTTC. Protein: CASSAGQGAYGYTF.

CDR3 coding DNA: TGTGCCAGCAGCCAAGGACTAGCGGGACGCACCGGGGAGCTGTTTTTT. Translation gives CASSQGLAGRTGELFF. The chain carries TRBV3-1 (or the pseudogene TRBV3-2) and TRBJ2-2, with 11 bases identical to TRBD2. The CDR3 spans 16 residues. The junction had 2 bases not matched to a gene; V was cut back by 1 base and J by 4 bases. Germline V lookup: CDR1 LGHDT, CDR2 YNNKEL (reference sequence).

The rearrangement uses TRBV4-2 and TRBJ2-3, with D possibly being TRBD1 (5 bases). Trimming left V 4 bases short and J 2 bases short, with 16 bases between. The CDR3 consists of 16 residues. The V gene's germline CDR1 is LGHNA and CDR2 YNFKEQ. The CDR3 sequence is CASSPAARAITDTQYF. The CDR3 nucleotides are TGTGCCAGCAGCCCCGCTGCCAGGGCGATCACAGATACGCAGTATTTT.